This T cell receptor beta chain is drawn from a study of identifying expanded T cells in peripheral blood. Libraries were prepared by immunoSEQ multiplex PCR; TCRdb keeps only in-frame clonotypes and omits some of them. The data show approximately 100,000 clones, with approximately 90% seen just once and roughly 15% held by the top ten. CDR3 size: 16 residues. Germline loops: CDR1 SGHDT, CDR2 YYEEEE. Trimming took off 5 bases at V and 1 base at J, with 16 bases between the two ends. No infections or other immune events were documented during collection. The TCR sequence derives from a person aged 18 to 70 in good health. The chain links TRBV5-6 to TRBJ2-1, with D possibly called TRBD1 or TRBD2 (5 bases each). The sample comprised blood. Here the CDR3 reads CASRGTVGLSYNEQFF. Written as DNA, the CDR3 is TGTGCCAGCAGGGGGACGGTCGGGCTGTCCTACAATGAGCAGTTCTTC.